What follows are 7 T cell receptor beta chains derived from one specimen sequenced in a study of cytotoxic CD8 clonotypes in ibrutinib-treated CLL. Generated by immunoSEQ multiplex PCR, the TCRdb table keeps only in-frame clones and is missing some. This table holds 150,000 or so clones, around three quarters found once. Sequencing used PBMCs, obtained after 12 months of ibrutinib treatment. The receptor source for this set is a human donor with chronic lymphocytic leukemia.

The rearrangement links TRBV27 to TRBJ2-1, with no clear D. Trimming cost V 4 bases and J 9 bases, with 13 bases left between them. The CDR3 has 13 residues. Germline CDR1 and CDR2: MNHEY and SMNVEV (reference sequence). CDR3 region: CASSSLARFEQFF. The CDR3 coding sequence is TGTGCCAGCAGTTCCCTTGCCCGGTTTGAGCAGTTCTTC.

The CDR3, as DNA: TGCGCCAGCAGCTTGGCCGGGGGGAGGTACAATGAGCAGTTCTTC. The encoded protein is CASSLAGGRYNEQFF. This rearrangement joins TRBV5-1 to TRBJ2-1; TRBD2 matches at 7 bases. Germline V gives CDR1 SGHRS, CDR2 YFSETQ. The CDR3 consists of 15 residues. J lost 4 bases, V lost 0 bases, and 4 bases had no gene match.

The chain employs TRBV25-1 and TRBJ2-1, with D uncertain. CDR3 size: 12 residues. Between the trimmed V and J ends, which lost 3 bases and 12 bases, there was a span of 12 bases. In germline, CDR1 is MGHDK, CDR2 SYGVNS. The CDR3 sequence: CASSEPSTGQFF. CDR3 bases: TGTGCCAGCAGTGAGCCCTCGACCGGGCAGTTCTTC.

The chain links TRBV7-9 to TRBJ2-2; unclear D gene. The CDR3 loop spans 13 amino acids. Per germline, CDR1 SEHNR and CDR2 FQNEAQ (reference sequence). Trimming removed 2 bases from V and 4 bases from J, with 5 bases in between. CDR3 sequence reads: CASSLRGTGELFF. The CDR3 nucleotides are TGTGCCAGCAGCTTACGCGGCACCGGGGAGCTGTTTTTT.

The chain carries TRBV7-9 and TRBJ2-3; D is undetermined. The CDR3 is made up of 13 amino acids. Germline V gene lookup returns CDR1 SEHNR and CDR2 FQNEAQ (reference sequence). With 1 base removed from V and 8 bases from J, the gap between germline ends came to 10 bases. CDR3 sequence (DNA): TGTGCCAGCAGCTTAGAATACAGAGGTACGCAGTATTTT. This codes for CASSLEYRGTQYF.

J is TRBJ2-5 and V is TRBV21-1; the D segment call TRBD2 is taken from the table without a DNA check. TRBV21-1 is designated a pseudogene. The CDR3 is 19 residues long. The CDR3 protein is CASSKAQTGRGRTQETQYF. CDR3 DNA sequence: TGTGCCAGCAGCAAAGCGCAAACCGGTCGCGGGAGAACCCAAGAGACCCAGTACTTC.

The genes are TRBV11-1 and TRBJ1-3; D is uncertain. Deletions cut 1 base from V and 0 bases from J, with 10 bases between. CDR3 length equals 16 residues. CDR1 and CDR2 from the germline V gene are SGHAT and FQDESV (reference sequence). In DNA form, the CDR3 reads TGTGCCAGCAGCTTAGAGCGTCCTCACTCTGGAAACACCATATATTTT. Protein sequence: CASSLERPHSGNTIYF.